Given below is one T cell receptor beta chain in context. The antigen is undetermined. The study, taken as a whole, reports: In terms of TCR gene usage, tumor memory CD4+ T cells clustered together with blood and lymph node memory CD4+ cells, as well as with lymph node naive CD4+ cells.

Germline CDR1 is SGHTA and CDR2 is FQGNSA. The CDR3 loop spans 16 amino acids. With 4 bases clipped from V and 5 bases from J, the junction kept 6 bases outside the gene matches. Full-length variable regions came from constant-region reverse primers plus semi-nested Nested Universal Primer A PCR. TCRdb reanalysed the 5' RACE reads using MiXCR and keeps one entry per CDR3 protein. The repertoire holds tens of thousands of distinct CDR3 sequences, 25% to 35% seen once, with around 3.1% in the top ten. Sequenced sample: tumor-infiltrating memory CD4+ T cells sorted from the breast tumor. Sample subset: memory CD4+ T cells, CD4+CD45RO+CD25-. The chain employs TRBV7-2 and TRBJ1-6, with 9 positions matching TRBD1. This clonotype originated in a female donor with breast cancer. CDR3 sequence (DNA): TGTGCCAGCAGCTCCGGACAGGGGTGGAATAATTCACCCCTCCACTTT. Residues: CASSSGQGWNNSPLHF.